The entry below describes one T cell receptor beta chain. The data stem from a study of control samples from healthy donors and cancer patients. TCRdb keeps only in-frame clones here, not all; method: immunoSEQ multiplex PCR. The repertoire holds about 48,000 clones, with over 85% as singletons. Germline assignment: CDR1 SGHRS and CDR2 YFSETQ. There are 16 residues in the CDR3. Trimming pared 0 bases from V and 2 bases from J, leaving 13 bases between. Material for sequencing was PBMCs. This receptor was obtained from a woman aged 45-65 years with head and neck cancer. The rearrangement links TRBV5-1 to TRBJ2-3; the D is unclear. CDR3 protein: CASSLGSGKDTDTQYF. The CDR3 DNA reads TGCGCCAGCAGCTTGGGATCGGGTAAAGACACAGATACGCAGTATTTT.